This is a list of T cell receptor beta chains from one sample in a study of blood T cells in healthy people across ages. TCRdb processed the 5' RACE reads anew with MiXCR; each CDR3 protein has one entry. The table has roughly 2 million distinct CDR3 sequences, roughly 50% seen once. What was sequenced was blood. These receptors came from a woman aged 40-49 years in good health. Each CDR3 is given with its conserved first and last residue. The D gene is left open where the match is weak. Rows give clone size only sometimes, using once, few, many, or a class for an expanded clone.

J: TRBJ1-2; V: TRBV7-6; size: NA; D: NA; CDR3: CASSLGGRGEFYGYTF; DNA: TGTGCCAGCAGCTTAGGGGGACGAGGGGAGTTTTATGGCTACACCTTC
J: TRBJ2-1; V: TRBV3-1; size: NA; D: NA; CDR3: CASSQALQSRGAPNEQFF; DNA: TGTGCCAGCAGCCAAGCCCTGCAAAGCCGGGGGGCCCCAAATGAGCAGTTCTTC
J: TRBJ2-1; V: TRBV3-1; size: NA; D: NA; CDR3: CASSQEGLADTEQFF; DNA: TGTGCCAGCAGCCAAGAAGGCCTAGCCGACACTGAGCAGTTCTTC
J: TRBJ1-1; V: TRBV27; size: NA; D: NA; CDR3: CASSKQGQNTEAFF; DNA: TGTGCCAGCAGTAAACAGGGCCAGAACACTGAAGCTTTCTTT
J: TRBJ1-1; V: TRBV6-6; size: NA; D: NA; CDR3: CASSSLGEAFF; DNA: TGTGCCAGCAGCTCCCTGGGTGAAGCTTTCTTT
J: TRBJ1-4; V: TRBV4-3; size: NA; D: TRBD1; CDR3: CASSPQGVGEKLFF; DNA: TGCGCCAGCAGCCCGCAGGGGGTCGGTGAAAAACTGTTTTTT
J: TRBJ2-7; V: TRBV7-2; size: NA; D: NA; CDR3: CASSSPDPPYEQYF; DNA: TGTGCCAGCAGCTCCCCCGACCCCCCTTACGAGCAGTACTTC
J: TRBJ2-1; V: TRBV2; size: NA; D: NA; CDR3: CASRQREYHNEQFF; DNA: TGTGCCAGCCGCCAAAGGGAGTACCACAATGAGCAGTTCTTC
J: TRBJ2-7; V: TRBV12-3/TRBV12-4; size: NA; D: TRBD2; CDR3: CASSGAHRGAYEQYF; DNA: TGTGCCAGCAGTGGGGCCCACCGGGGGGCCTACGAGCAGTACTTC
J: TRBJ2-3; V: TRBV27; size: once; D: NA; CDR3: CASSLNLRFVATDTQYF; DNA: TGTGCCAGCAGTTTAAACCTGAGATTTGTGGCCACAGATACGCAGTATTTT
J: TRBJ2-3; V: TRBV27; size: NA; D: TRBD2; CDR3: CASSPSSGERIDTQYF; DNA: TGTGCCAGCAGTCCGTCTAGCGGGGAACGCATAGATACGCAGTATTTT
J: TRBJ2-1; V: TRBV9; size: NA; D: TRBD2; CDR3: CASSANLAGGYNEQFF; DNA: TGTGCCAGCAGCGCAAACCTAGCGGGGGGATACAATGAGCAGTTCTTC
J: TRBJ1-2; V: TRBV15; size: few; D: NA; CDR3: CATSRDLGGYTF; DNA: TGTGCCACCAGCAGAGATCTTGGGGGCTACACCTTC
J: TRBJ2-6; V: TRBV4-1; size: many; D: NA; CDR3: CASSPDGETGANVLTF; DNA: TGCGCCAGCAGCCCTGATGGGGAGACTGGGGCCAACGTCCTGACTTTC
J: TRBJ2-5; V: TRBV4-3; size: many; D: NA; CDR3: CASSQDLEETQYF; DNA: TGCGCCAGCAGCCAAGATCTAGAAGAGACCCAGTACTTC
J: TRBJ2-1; V: TRBV7-2; size: few; D: NA; CDR3: CASSRSGALYNEQFF; DNA: TGTGCCAGCAGCAGGTCGGGGGCCCTATACAATGAGCAGTTCTTC
J: TRBJ2-5; V: TRBV20-1; size: NA; D: NA; CDR3: CSARGARLQETQYF; DNA: TGCAGTGCCCGGGGGGCTAGACTTCAAGAGACCCAGTACTTC
J: TRBJ2-1; V: TRBV20-1; size: NA; D: TRBD1; CDR3: CSAKGQGDWPYNEQFF; DNA: TGCAGTGCTAAGGGACAGGGCGACTGGCCCTACAATGAGCAGTTCTTC
J: TRBJ1-2; V: TRBV3-1; size: NA; D: NA; CDR3: CASSPDLTGSGGYTF; DNA: TGTGCCAGCAGCCCGGATCTCACAGGGAGCGGTGGCTACACCTTT
J: TRBJ2-3; V: TRBV6-5; size: NA; D: TRBD1; CDR3: CASSYGFRGQRSSDTQYF; DNA: TGTGCCAGCAGTTACGGGTTTCGGGGACAGCGATCGTCAGATACGCAGTATTTT
J: TRBJ2-4; V: TRBV6-2/TRBV6-3; size: NA; D: TRBD2; CDR3: CASSDSGRGNIQYF; DNA: TGTGCCAGCAGTGACTCCGGGAGGGGAAACATTCAGTACTTC
J: TRBJ1-1; V: TRBV5-6; size: NA; D: NA; CDR3: CASSVGRGGLNTEAFF; DNA: TGTGCCAGCAGCGTGGGCAGGGGCGGTCTGAACACTGAAGCTTTCTTT
J: TRBJ1-4; V: TRBV5-1; size: NA; D: NA; CDR3: CAGSRTDATNEKLFF; DNA: TGCGCCGGCTCCCGGACGGACGCAACTAATGAAAAACTGTTTTTT
J: TRBJ2-7; V: TRBV20-1; size: few; D: NA; CDR3: CSVRIVPTYEQYF; DNA: TGCAGTGTAAGAATCGTTCCTACCTACGAGCAGTACTTC
J: TRBJ2-1; V: TRBV27; size: once; D: NA; CDR3: CASSSSAGDSYNEQFF; DNA: TGTGCCAGCAGTTCCTCCGCAGGCGACTCCTACAATGAGCAGTTCTTC
J: TRBJ2-3; V: TRBV4-3; size: NA; D: NA; CDR3: CASSQDTFFSTQYF; DNA: TGCGCCAGCAGCCAAGACACCTTTTTTAGTACGCAGTATTTT
J: TRBJ1-2; V: TRBV28; size: few; D: NA; CDR3: CASSFEELGGYTF; DNA: TGTGCCAGCAGTTTTGAGGAGCTTGGTGGCTACACCTTC
J: TRBJ2-3; V: TRBV10-3; size: few; D: TRBD1; CDR3: CAISESTGAKYTDTQYF; DNA: TGTGCCATCAGTGAGTCGACAGGGGCAAAATACACAGATACGCAGTATTTT
J: TRBJ2-6; V: TRBV6-1; size: NA; D: NA; CDR3: CASIPDRAGANVLTF; DNA: TGTGCCAGCATCCCAGACCGGGCCGGAGCCAACGTCCTGACTTTC